This T cell receptor (beta chain) was profiled in a study of cytomegalovirus exposure and HLA in healthy donors. Study details: HLA-typed donors contributed 65 million to 95 million unique TCRs, which were held in an early data release.

The CDR3 is made up of 15 amino acids. With 3 bases removed from V and 6 bases from J, the gap between germline ends came to 15 bases. Germline loops: CDR1 SGDLS, CDR2 YYNGEE. The study ran its PCR with 60 Vbeta and 13 Jbeta primers. Here immunoSEQ multiplex PCR was the method, and the copy in TCRdb shows in-frame clones only, minus some. Of around 140,000 clones listed, about three quarters are singletons. On this clone itself: The antigen is not known.

The study's findings and limits: In an earlier analysis, most TCR beta V segments were productive about 87% or about 30% of the time. V- and J-gene trimming in TCR beta was tied to a missense DCLRE1C variant by an analysis performed later. Links to common viral pathogens appeared, in a later analysis, for several of the most significant clusters.

The sequenced sample consisted of PBMCs. The sequence derives from a man aged 50-59 years in good health and CMV-seropositive. The J gene is TRBJ2-2, the V gene TRBV9, with D tentatively TRBD2 (6 bases). CDR3 in amino acids: CASSEVYGEAGELFF. Written as DNA, the CDR3 is TGTGCCAGCAGCGAAGTTTACGGGGAGGCCGGGGAGCTGTTTTTT.